The 5 T cell receptor beta chains listed next were all sequenced from one sample in a study of breast tumors, draining lymph nodes, adjacent tissues. MiXCR was run by TCRdb on the multiplex PCR reads, yielding one entry per CDR3 protein. The sample contains tens of thousands of distinct CDR3 sequences, around 30% of which appear only once. Axillary draining lymph nodes of breast cancer patients supplied the node samples. What was sequenced was axillary lymph node tissue. These receptors were collected from a female donor with breast cancer. Some clones in this sample may be carry-over from other donors' samples.

The table lists this clonotype with many counts. The rearrangement joins TRBV20-1 to TRBJ2-2; weak D call: TRBD1 (6 bases). Germline CDR1 is DFQATT and CDR2 is SNEGSKA (reference sequence). Deletions cut 4 bases from V and 7 bases from J, with 10 bases between. The CDR3 covers 12 residues. The CDR3 DNA reads as TGCAGTGCTATACAGGGAAGCGGGGAGCTGTTTTTT. Protein product: CSAIQGSGELFF.

In the case of this clonotype: A read error may account for a junction end that differs from germline. The rearrangement uses TRBV7-2 and TRBJ2-7; 10 bases agree with TRBD2. The CDR3 has 15 amino acids. The germline CDR1 and CDR2 sequences are SGHTA and FQGNSA. CDR3 protein: CASSFLAGDAYEQHF. For the CDR3, the DNA is TGTGCCAGCAGCTTTCTAGCGGGAGACGCCTACGAGCAGCACTTC.

In this sample, this clonotype turned up many times. The V call is TRBV19, the J call TRBJ2-7, with D perhaps assigned TRBD1 or TRBD2 (5 bases each). The V and J ends lost 5 bases and 6 bases respectively, with 20 bases between them. Germline loops: CDR1 LNHDA, CDR2 SQIVND (reference sequence). The CDR3 is 15 residues long. CDR3 sequence reads: CASSPVGRWAGEQYF. The CDR3 nucleotides are TGTGCCAGTAGTCCCGTGGGACGGTGGGCGGGCGAGCAGTACTTC.

In the case of this clonotype: This likely comes from a read error, as the CDR3 has no conserved phenylalanine or tryptophan at its end. This rearrangement joins TRBV14 to TRBJ1-2; D is uncertain. CDR1 and CDR2 from the germline V gene are SGHDN and FVKESK. Trimming left V 4 bases short and J 5 bases short, with 11 bases between. The CDR3 extends over 13 amino acids. The CDR3 is CASSPGPNYGYTS. CDR3 DNA: TGTGCCAGCAGCCCCGGGCCGAATTATGGCTACACCTCC.

For this clonotype: The junction and the germline gene differ at one end; a read error may be behind it. The chain recombines TRBV5-1 with TRBJ2-2; no definite D call. This CDR3 has 11 residues. Germline V gene lookup returns CDR1 SGHRS and CDR2 YFSETQ. The CDR3: CASSLNRELFF. DNA of the CDR3: TGTGCCAGCAGCTTGAACAGGGAGCTGTTTTTT.